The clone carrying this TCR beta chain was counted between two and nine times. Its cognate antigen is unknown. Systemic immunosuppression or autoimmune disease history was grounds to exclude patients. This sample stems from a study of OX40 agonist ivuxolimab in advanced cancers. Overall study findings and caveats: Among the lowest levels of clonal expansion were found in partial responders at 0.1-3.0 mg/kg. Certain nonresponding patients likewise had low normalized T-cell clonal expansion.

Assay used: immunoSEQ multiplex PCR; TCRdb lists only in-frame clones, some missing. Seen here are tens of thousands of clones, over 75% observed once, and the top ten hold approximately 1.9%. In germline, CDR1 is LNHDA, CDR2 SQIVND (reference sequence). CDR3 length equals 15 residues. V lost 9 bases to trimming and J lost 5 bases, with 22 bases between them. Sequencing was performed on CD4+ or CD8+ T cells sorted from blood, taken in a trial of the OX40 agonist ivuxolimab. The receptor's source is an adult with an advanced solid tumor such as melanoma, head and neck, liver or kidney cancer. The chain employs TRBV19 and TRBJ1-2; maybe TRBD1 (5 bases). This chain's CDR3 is CASTSTPGRSYGYTF. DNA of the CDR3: TGTGCCAGCACTAGTACACCAGGGAGAAGTTATGGCTACACCTTC.